This T cell receptor (beta chain) was profiled in a study of blood T cell repertoires in COVID-19. Study information: Recovered participants had two consecutive negative NP/OP PCR tests, healthcare professional clearance, or symptom resolution. Samples taken during acute and convalescent COVID-19 were collected in the United States, Italy and Spain.

Enrolled through a virtual design, the participants were between about 18 and 89 years of age and came from about two dozen US areas. Cohort allocation depended upon clinical history that participants reported. Sequencing was performed with immunoSEQ multiplex PCR; in TCRdb, only in-frame clones are kept and a portion is missing. The profile shows about 210,000 clones, about nine tenths of them singletons. CDR1 is LNHDA and CDR2 is SQIVND in the germline V gene (reference sequence). Unmatched junction bases numbered 8, after V lost 6 bases and J lost 3 bases. The CDR3 spans 15 residues. This rearrangement joins TRBV19 to TRBJ1-5; 7 bases are a match to TRBD1. Sample: PBMCs or T cells enriched from blood (not recorded which). The sequence derives from a man aged 25 to 40 in a cohort exposed to, infected with or recovered from COVID-19 (not recorded which). Here the CDR3 DNA reads TGTGCCAGTAGCTCGGACAGGCTCTTCAATCAGCCCCAGCATTTT. It codes for CASSSDRLFNQPQHF.